Below, 22 T cell receptor beta chains from the same sample are listed, as sequenced in a study of blood T cell repertoires in COVID-19. Assay used: immunoSEQ multiplex PCR; TCRdb lists only in-frame clones, some missing. The table includes just over 95,000 clones, 82% detected once. The sample comprised peripheral blood. These receptors were obtained from a man aged 80 or over with acute or convalescent COVID-19.

The V and J genes are TRBV29-1 and TRBJ1-2; possibly TRBD1 for D (5 bases). Trimming stripped 4 bases from V and 6 bases from J, with 6 bases between. CDR3 length: 10 amino acids. The germline V gene encodes CDR1 SQVTM and CDR2 ANQGSEA. The CDR3 is CSVVGDGYTF. CDR3 coding DNA: TGCAGCGTTGTAGGGGATGGCTACACCTTC.

The chain carries TRBV27 and TRBJ1-1; 7 nucleotides match TRBD1. The V and J ends lost 6 bases and 1 base, in that order; junction bases with no gene match: 2. This CDR3 comprises 13 residues. The germline CDR1 and CDR2 sequences are MNHEY and SMNVEV (reference sequence). In DNA, the CDR3 is TGTGCCAGCAGACGGGACAGGAACACTGAAGCTTTCTTT. Its translation: CASRRDRNTEAFF.

The chain links TRBV28 to TRBJ1-1; D unresolved. V was shortened by 5 bases and J by 14 bases, with 12 bases between the two germline ends. Germline CDR1 and CDR2: MDHEN and SYDVKM. There are 10 residues in the CDR3. The CDR3 coding sequence is TGTGCCAGCAGTGGGCCGTTGCACTTCTTT. Translated: CASSGPLHFF.

This clone has only one observation. J is TRBJ2-5 and V is TRBV11-2, with 16 bases fitting TRBD2. CDR3 length equals 19 residues. Germline V CDR1 and CDR2: SGHAT, FQNNGV. Trimming at V came to 5 bases and at J to 1 base, leaving 10 bases not matched to a gene. The CDR3 protein is CASSLGLAGGRGSQETQYF. CDR3 DNA: TGTGCCAGCAGCCTGGGACTAGCGGGAGGGAGAGGGAGCCAAGAGACCCAGTACTTC.

The rearrangement links TRBV11-2 to TRBJ2-1; 7 nucleotides line up with TRBD1. Germline loops: CDR1 SGHAT, CDR2 FQNNGV. Trimming cost V 4 bases and J 5 bases; bases outside gene matches: 11. CDR3 size: 16 residues. The CDR3 loop is CASSSFLQGTHNEQFF. CDR3 sequence (DNA): TGTGCCAGCAGCTCGTTCTTACAGGGGACCCACAATGAGCAGTTCTTC.

V gene TRBV28 combines with J gene TRBJ2-1, with a weak D call TRBD1 (6 bases). The CDR3 is 13 residues long. The ends were cut back, 6 bases at V and 0 bases at J, with 6 bases in the middle. Per the germline V gene, CDR1 is MDHEN and CDR2 is SYDVKM. The CDR3 reads CASRGGSYNEQFF. In DNA, the CDR3 is TGTGCCAGCAGAGGGGGCTCCTACAATGAGCAGTTCTTC.

The chain joins TRBV14 to TRBJ1-6, with D possibly being TRBD1 (5 bases). The V gene's germline CDR1 is SGHDN and CDR2 FVKESK. The CDR3 consists of 16 residues. Trimming shortened V by 5 bases and J by 6 bases, and 17 bases separated the two germline ends. CDR3 residues: CASSARVGHRNSPLHF. The CDR3 bases are TGTGCCAGCAGCGCGAGAGTAGGACACCGTAATTCACCCCTCCACTTT.

The chain is built from TRBV19 and TRBJ2-7; TRBD1 agrees at 10 bases. Germline trimming cut 4 bases from V and 9 bases from J; bases unmatched to any gene: 3. The V gene's germline CDR1 is LNHDA and CDR2 SQIVND (reference sequence). The length of the CDR3 is 12 residues. DNA of the CDR3: TGTGCCAGTAGTACAAGACAGGGGGCGCAGTACTTC. This codes for CASSTRQGAQYF.

The rearrangement links TRBV15 to TRBJ2-7; TRBD1 aligns across 7 bases. Trimming removed 1 base from V and 2 bases from J; junction bases left unmatched: 5. The CDR3 length is 15 residues. Germline CDR1 and CDR2: LNHNV and YYDKDF (reference sequence). The CDR3 region has the DNA TGTGCCACCAGCAGAGCCCGGACAGGACCCTACGAGCAGTACTTC. Translating gives CATSRARTGPYEQYF.

The J gene is TRBJ2-6, the V gene TRBV6-5, with unresolved D. CDR1 MNHEY and CDR2 SVGAGI come from the germline V gene. Deletions cut 5 bases from V and 1 base from J, with 6 bases between. This CDR3 is built from 14 residues. The CDR3 loop is CASSQVSGANVLTF. DNA of the CDR3: TGTGCCAGCAGTCAGGTTTCTGGGGCCAACGTCCTGACTTTC.

The chain employs TRBV4-3 and TRBJ2-7; a possible D gene is TRBD2 (6 bases). The CDR3 contains 16 residues. CDR1 and CDR2 from the germline V gene are LGHNA and YSLEER. Trimming pared 0 bases from V and 5 bases from J, leaving 17 bases between. The CDR3 region has the DNA TGCGCCAGCAGCCAAGATTTAGGGGCGGAGGGCCACGAGCAGTACTTC. It is translated as CASSQDLGAEGHEQYF.

The genes are TRBV20-1 and TRBJ1-5; D call uncertain. Per the germline V gene, CDR1 is DFQATT and CDR2 is SNEGSKA (reference sequence). Trimming removed 3 bases at V and 2 bases at J, with 23 bases between. The CDR3 sequence is 18 residues long. CDR3 residues: CSASDFLKGLRGNQPQHF. In DNA form, the CDR3 reads TGCAGTGCTAGTGACTTCTTAAAAGGGCTGCGGGGCAATCAGCCCCAGCATTTT.

This chain uses TRBV2 with TRBJ2-4; 7 bases map to TRBD1. This CDR3 comprises 16 residues. With 4 bases clipped from V and 0 bases from J, the junction kept 6 bases outside the gene matches. Germline V lookup: CDR1 SNHLY, CDR2 FYNNEI. The CDR3 is CASSGTGALAKNIQYF. CDR3 sequence (DNA): TGTGCCAGCAGTGGTACAGGGGCCTTAGCCAAAAACATTCAGTACTTC.

The rearrangement links TRBV4-1 to TRBJ2-5, with 7 bases aligning to TRBD1. The J segment lost 3 bases and the V segment lost 3 bases, leaving 7 bases of the junction unmatched. Germline CDR1 and CDR2: MGHRA and YSYEKL. The CDR3 length is 15 residues. CDR3 in amino acids: CASSQWGTEKETQYF. CDR3 bases: TGCGCCAGCAGCCAGTGGGGGACAGAAAAAGAGACCCAGTACTTC.

The J gene is TRBJ1-2, the V gene TRBV4-3; 10 nucleotides line up with TRBD1. The CDR3 sequence is 14 residues long. Trimming removed 6 bases from V and 3 bases from J; junction bases left unmatched: 4. CDR1 LGHNA and CDR2 YSLEER come from the germline V gene. CDR3 in DNA: TGCGCCAGCAGGCCGGGACAGGGGTACTATGGCTACACCTTC. Its translation is CASRPGQGYYGYTF.

V usage is TRBV5-5 and J usage is TRBJ1-6; the D is unclear. This CDR3 spans 16 amino acids. CDR1 and CDR2 from the germline V gene are SGHKS and YYEKEE (reference sequence). Trimming took 3 bases from V and 10 from J, leaving 20 bases between them. CDR3 coding DNA: TGTGCCAGCAGCTCGCCGCTCTGGGGAGGGTTCTCACCCCTCCACTTT. Its protein is CASSSPLWGGFSPLHF.

The chain is built from TRBV30 and TRBJ1-1; 10 bases line up with TRBD1. Germline CDR1 reads GTSNPN; CDR2 reads SVGIG (reference sequence). The CDR3 is 15 residues long. The junction had 11 bases not matched to a gene; V was cut back by 4 bases and J by 6 bases. In DNA, the CDR3 is TGTGCCTGGACCGGGACAGGGGCCCTGGGTGCTGAAGCTTTCTTT. Its protein product is CAWTGTGALGAEAFF.

V and J are TRBV3-1 (or the pseudogene TRBV3-2) and TRBJ1-5; TRBD1 matches at 9 bases. CDR3 length: 14 amino acids. The V and J ends lost 5 bases and 4 bases, in that order; junction bases with no gene match: 3. Germline V gene sequence: CDR1 LGHDT, CDR2 YNNKEL (reference sequence). The CDR3 region is CASSTTGGNQPQHF. CDR3 coding DNA: TGTGCCAGCAGCACGACAGGGGGGAATCAGCCCCAGCATTTT.

The chain uses TRBV6-5 and TRBJ1-3; 7 nucleotides match TRBD1. The germline CDR1 and CDR2 sequences are MNHEY and SVGAGI. CDR3 length: 15 amino acids. The J segment lost 2 bases and the V segment lost 5 bases, leaving 6 bases of the junction unmatched. This CDR3 reads CASSRQGLPGNTIYF. DNA for the CDR3: TGTGCCAGCAGTCGACAGGGACTCCCTGGAAACACCATATATTTT.

This clone was seen a few times. V gene TRBV6-1 combines with J gene TRBJ1-5; 7 nucleotides agree with TRBD1. CDR3 length: 16 residues. CDR1 and CDR2 (germline): MNHNS, SASEGT. J was trimmed by 2 bases and V by 4 bases; bases with no gene match: 8. The CDR3 protein is CASSAGTAWGNQPQHF. The CDR3 nucleotides are TGTGCCAGCAGTGCCGGGACAGCCTGGGGCAATCAGCCCCAGCATTTT.

This chain joins TRBV10-2 and TRBJ2-1, with TRBD2 matching 8 bases. The CDR3 is 14 residues long. Germline CDR1 reads WSHSY; CDR2 reads SAAADI. Losses at the gene ends were 8 bases for V and 4 bases for J; bases not matched to a gene: 7. The CDR3 sequence is CASRTSGSYNEQFF. The DNA of the CDR3 is TGCGCCAGCCGTACTAGCGGATCTTACAATGAGCAGTTCTTC.

The genes are TRBV24-1 and TRBJ1-5; 7 bases match TRBD1. J gave up 0 bases and V 3 bases, and 4 bases lay outside the gene matches. The CDR3 consists of 16 residues. Germline CDR1 KGHDR, CDR2 SFDVKD. CDR3 bases: TGTGCCACCAGTGATGTGACAGGGAATAGCAATCAGCCCCAGCATTTT. Protein sequence: CATSDVTGNSNQPQHF.